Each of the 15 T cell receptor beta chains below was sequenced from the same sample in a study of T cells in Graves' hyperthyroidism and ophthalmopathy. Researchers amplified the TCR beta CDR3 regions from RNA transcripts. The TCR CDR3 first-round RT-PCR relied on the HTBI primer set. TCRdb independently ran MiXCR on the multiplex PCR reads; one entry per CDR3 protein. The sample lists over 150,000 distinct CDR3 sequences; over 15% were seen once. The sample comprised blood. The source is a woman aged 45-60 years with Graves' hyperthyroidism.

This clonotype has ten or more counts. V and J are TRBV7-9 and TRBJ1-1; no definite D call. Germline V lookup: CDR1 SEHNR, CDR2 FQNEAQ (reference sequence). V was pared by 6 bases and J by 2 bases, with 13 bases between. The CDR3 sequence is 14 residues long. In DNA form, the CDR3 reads TGTGCCAGCAGAATTAATCAGGTAAACACTGAAGCTTTCTTT. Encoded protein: CASRINQVNTEAFF.

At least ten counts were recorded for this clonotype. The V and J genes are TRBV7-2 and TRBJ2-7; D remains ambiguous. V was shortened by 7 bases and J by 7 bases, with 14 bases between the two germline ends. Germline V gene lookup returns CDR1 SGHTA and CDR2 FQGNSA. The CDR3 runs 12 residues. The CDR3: CASNIDGWEQYF. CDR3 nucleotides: TGTGCCAGCAACATAGACGGGTGGGAGCAGTACTTC.

CDR3 bases: TGCGCCAGCAGCCAAGATGGACAGGGCACCGGGGAGCTGTTTTTT. It codes for CASSQDGQGTGELFF. This rearrangement joins TRBV4-1 to TRBJ2-2; 8 nucleotides line up with TRBD1. Germline assignment: CDR1 MGHRA and CDR2 YSYEKL. The CDR3 consists of 15 residues. Losses at the gene ends were 0 bases for V and 4 bases for J; bases not matched to a gene: 1.

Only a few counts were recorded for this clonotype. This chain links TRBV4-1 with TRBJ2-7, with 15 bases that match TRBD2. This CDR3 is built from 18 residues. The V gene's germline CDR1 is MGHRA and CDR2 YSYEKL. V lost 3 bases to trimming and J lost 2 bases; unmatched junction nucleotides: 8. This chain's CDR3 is CASSQLPGLAGGTYEQYF. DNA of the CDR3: TGCGCCAGCAGCCAGCTCCCGGGACTAGCGGGGGGAACCTACGAGCAGTACTTC.

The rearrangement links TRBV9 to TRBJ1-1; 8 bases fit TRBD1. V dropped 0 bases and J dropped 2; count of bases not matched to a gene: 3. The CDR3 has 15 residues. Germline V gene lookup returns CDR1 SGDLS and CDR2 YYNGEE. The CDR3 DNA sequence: TGTGCCAGCAGCGTAGGAGGGACAGGTAACACTGAAGCTTTCTTT. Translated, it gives CASSVGGTGNTEAFF.

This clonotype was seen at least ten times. DNA of the CDR3: TGTGCCAGCTCCTCCGACTCGGGGACAGGGGGGTCCTACGAGCAGTACTTC. Translating it yields CASSSDSGTGGSYEQYF. V and J are TRBV28 and TRBJ2-7; TRBD1 matches 11 bases. The germline V gene encodes CDR1 MDHEN and CDR2 SYDVKM. The trim removed 8 bases at V and 1 base at J, leaving 13 bases unmatched. CDR3 size: 17 residues.

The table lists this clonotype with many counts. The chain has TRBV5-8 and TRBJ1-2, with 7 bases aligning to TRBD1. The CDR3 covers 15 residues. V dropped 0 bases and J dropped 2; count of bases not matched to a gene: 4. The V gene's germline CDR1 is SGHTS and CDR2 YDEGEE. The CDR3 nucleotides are TGTGCCAGCAGCTTGGAGTGGGGACAGAACTATGGCTACACCTTC. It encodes CASSLEWGQNYGYTF.

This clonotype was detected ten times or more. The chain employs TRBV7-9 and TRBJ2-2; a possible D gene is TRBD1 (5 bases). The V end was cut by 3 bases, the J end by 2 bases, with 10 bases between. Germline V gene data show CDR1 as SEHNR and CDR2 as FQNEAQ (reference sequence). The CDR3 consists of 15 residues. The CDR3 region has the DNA TGTGCCAGCAGCTTGGAGACAGCTAACACCGGGGAGCTGTTTTTT. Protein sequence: CASSLETANTGELFF.

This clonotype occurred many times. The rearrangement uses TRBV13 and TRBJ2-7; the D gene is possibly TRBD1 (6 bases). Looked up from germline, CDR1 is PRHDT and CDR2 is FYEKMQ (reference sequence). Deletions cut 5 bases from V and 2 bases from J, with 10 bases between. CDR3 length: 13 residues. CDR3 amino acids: CASSAQGTYEQYF. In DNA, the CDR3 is TGTGCCAGCAGCGCTCAGGGGACCTACGAGCAGTACTTC. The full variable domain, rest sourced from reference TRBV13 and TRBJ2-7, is AAGVIQSPRHLIKEKRETATLKCYPIPRHDTVYWYQQGPGQDPQFLISFYEKMQSDKGSIPDRFSAQQFSDYHSELNMSSLELGDSALYFCASSAQGTYEQYFGPGTRLTVT.

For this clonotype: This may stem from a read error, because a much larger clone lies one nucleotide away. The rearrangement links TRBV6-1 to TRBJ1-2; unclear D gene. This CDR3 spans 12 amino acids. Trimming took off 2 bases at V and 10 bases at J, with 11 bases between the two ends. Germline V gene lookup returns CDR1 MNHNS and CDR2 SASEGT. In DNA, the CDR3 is TGTGCCAGCAGTGAACTTAGGGATGACTACACCTTC. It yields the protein CASSELRDDYTF.

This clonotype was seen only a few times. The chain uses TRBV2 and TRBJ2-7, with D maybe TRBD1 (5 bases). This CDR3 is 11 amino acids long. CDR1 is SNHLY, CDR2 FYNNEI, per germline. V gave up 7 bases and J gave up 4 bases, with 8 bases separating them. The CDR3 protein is CASTRQYEQYF. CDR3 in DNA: TGTGCCAGCACGAGACAGTACGAGCAGTACTTC. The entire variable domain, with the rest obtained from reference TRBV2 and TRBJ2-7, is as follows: EPEVTQTPSHQVTQMGQEVILRCVPISNHLYFYWYRQILGQKVEFLVSFYNNEISEKSEIFDDQFSVERPDGSNFTLKIRSTKLEDSAMYFCASTRQYEQYFGPGTRLTVT.

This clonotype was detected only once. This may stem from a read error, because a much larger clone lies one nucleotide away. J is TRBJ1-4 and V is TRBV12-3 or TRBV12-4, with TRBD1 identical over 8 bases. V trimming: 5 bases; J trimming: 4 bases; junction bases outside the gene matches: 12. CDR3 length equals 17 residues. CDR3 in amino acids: CASSQLYQGALNEKLFF. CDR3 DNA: TGTGCCAGCAGTCAGCTATATCAGGGGGCCCTTAATGAAAAACTGTTTTTT.

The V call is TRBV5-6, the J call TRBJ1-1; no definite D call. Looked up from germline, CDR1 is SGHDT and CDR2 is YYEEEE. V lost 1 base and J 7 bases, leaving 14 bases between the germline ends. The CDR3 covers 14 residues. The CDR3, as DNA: TGTGCCAGCAGCTTGAAGGGTTGGACGGATGAAGCTTTCTTT. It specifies CASSLKGWTDEAFF.

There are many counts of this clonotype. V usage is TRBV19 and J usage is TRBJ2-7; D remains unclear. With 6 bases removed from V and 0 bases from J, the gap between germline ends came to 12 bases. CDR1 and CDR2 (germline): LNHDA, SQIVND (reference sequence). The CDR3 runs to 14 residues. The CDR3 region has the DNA TGTGCCAGTAGGCCGGGCCAGAGCTCCTACGAGCAGTACTTC. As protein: CASRPGQSSYEQYF.

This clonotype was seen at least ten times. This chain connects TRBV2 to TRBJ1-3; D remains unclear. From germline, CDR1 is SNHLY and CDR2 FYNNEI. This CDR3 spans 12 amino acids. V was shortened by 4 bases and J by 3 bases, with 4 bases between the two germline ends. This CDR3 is CASSVFGNTIYF. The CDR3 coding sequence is TGTGCCAGCAGTGTCTTTGGAAACACCATATATTTT.